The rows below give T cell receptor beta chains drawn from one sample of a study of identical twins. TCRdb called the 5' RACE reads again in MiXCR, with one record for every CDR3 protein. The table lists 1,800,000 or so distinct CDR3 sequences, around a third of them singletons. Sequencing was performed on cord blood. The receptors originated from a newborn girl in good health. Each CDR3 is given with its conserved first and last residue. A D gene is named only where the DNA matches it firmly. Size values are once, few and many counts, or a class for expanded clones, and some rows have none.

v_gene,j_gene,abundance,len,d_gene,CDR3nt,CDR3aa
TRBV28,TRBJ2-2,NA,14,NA,TGTGCCAGCAGTTCCATCCAAGGCACCGGGGAGCTGTTTTTT,CASSSIQGTGELFF
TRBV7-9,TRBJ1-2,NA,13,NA,TGTGCCAGCAGCCTTTCAGGGGATGGTGGCTACACCTTC,CASSLSGDGGYTF
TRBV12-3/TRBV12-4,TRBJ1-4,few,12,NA,TGTGCCAGCAGCCCGAGCGACGAAGAACTGTTTTTT,CASSPSDEELFF
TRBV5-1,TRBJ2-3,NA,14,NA,TGCGCCAGCAGCTTGGTCGAGGTCACAGATACGCAGTATTTT,CASSLVEVTDTQYF
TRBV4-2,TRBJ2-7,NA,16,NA,TGTGCCAGCAGCCAAGTCGTTTACCCCCTCGACAATGAGCAGTACTTC,CASSQVVYPLDNEQYF
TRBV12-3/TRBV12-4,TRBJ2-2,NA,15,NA,TGTGCCAGCAGTTTATGGGTATTGGACACCGGGGAGCTGTTTTTT,CASSLWVLDTGELFF
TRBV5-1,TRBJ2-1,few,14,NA,TGCGCCAGCAGCTTGGGCTTCTCGGGGGATGAGCAGTTCTTC,CASSLGFSGDEQFF
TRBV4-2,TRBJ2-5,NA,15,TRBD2,TGTGCCAGCAGCCAAGAACCGGGACTAGTAAATGAGCAGTACTTC,CASSQEPGLVNEQYF
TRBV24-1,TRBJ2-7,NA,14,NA,TGTGCCACCAGTGACCCCGGACCCTCCTACGAGCAGTACTTC,CATSDPGPSYEQYF
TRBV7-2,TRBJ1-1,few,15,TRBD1,TGTGCCAGCAGCTTAGGCTGGACAGGGAAGGCTGAAGCTTTCTTT,CASSLGWTGKAEAFF
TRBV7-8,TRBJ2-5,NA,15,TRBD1,TGTGCCGGCAGCTTAACAGGGGGCGCCTACGAGACCCAGTACTTC,CAGSLTGGAYETQYF
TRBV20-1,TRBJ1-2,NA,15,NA,TGCAGTGCTAATCCTCGGGAGGGGGTAGTGCGGGGCTACACCTTC,CSANPREGVVRGYTF
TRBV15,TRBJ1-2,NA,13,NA,TGTGCCACCAGCGTCGCGGCCCTATATGGCTACACCTTC,CATSVAALYGYTF
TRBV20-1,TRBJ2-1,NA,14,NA,TGCAGTGCTAGAGATAGCGGCCCTGGGGATGAGCAGTTCTTC,CSARDSGPGDEQFF
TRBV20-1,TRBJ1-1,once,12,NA,TGCAGTGCTTGCCGACAGTACACTGAAGCTTTCTTT,CSACRQYTEAFF
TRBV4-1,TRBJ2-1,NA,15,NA,TGCGCCAGCAGCCAAGGACTAGAACCTTACAATGAGCAGTTCTTC,CASSQGLEPYNEQFF
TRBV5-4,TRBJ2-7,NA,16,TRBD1,TGTGCCAGCAGCTTCGCCGGACAGGGAATCGACTACGAGCAGTACTTC,CASSFAGQGIDYEQYF
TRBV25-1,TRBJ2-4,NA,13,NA,TGTGCCAGCAGTGGCCGGGACAAAAACATTCAGTACTTC,CASSGRDKNIQYF
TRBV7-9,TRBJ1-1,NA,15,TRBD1,TGTGCCAGCAGCTTAGCGCGGGGACAGAAAACGTCAGCTTTCTTT,CASSLARGQKTSAFF
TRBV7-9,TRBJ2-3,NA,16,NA,TGTGCCAGCAGCCCCCTTTTGACAGGCTACACAGATACGCAGTATTTT,CASSPLLTGYTDTQYF
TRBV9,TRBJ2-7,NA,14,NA,TGTGCCAGCAGCGTAGTGGACGGTCCCTACGAGCAGTACTTC,CASSVVDGPYEQYF
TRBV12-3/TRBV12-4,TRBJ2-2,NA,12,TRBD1,TGTGCCAGCAGTGGACAGGGGTGGGAGCTGTTTTTT,CASSGQGWELFF
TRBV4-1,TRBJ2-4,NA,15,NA,TGCGCCAGCAGCCAACGGACCCTAGCCAAAAACATTCAGTACTTC,CASSQRTLAKNIQYF
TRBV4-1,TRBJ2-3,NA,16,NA,TGCGCCAGCAGCCAAGGGTTAGTTGGACTCACAGATACGCAGTATTTT,CASSQGLVGLTDTQYF
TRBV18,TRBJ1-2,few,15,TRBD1,TGTGCCAGCTCACCACCGTACAGGGGGGACTATGGCTACACCTTC,CASSPPYRGDYGYTF
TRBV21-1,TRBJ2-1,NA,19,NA,NA,CASSRDRDYPCPSYNEQFF
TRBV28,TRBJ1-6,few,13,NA,TGTGCCAGCAGAGGGTATAAGGATTCACCCCTCCACTTT,CASRGYKDSPLHF
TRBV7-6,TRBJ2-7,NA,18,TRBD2,TGTGCCAGCAGCGACGGGACTAGCGACCTCAGCTCCTACAATGAGCAGTACTTC,CASSDGTSDLSSYNEQYF
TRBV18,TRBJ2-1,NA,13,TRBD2,TGTGCCAGCACGCTAGCGGCGTACAATGAGCAGTTCTTC,CASTLAAYNEQFF
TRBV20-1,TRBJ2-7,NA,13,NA,TGCAGTGCTAGGTGGGGTAGTGGGTACGAGCAGTACTTC,CSARWGSGYEQYF
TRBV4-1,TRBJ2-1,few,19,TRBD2,TGCGCCAGCAGCCAAACCGGGACTAGCGGGGGACCAAGATACAATGAGCAGTTCTTC,CASSQTGTSGGPRYNEQFF
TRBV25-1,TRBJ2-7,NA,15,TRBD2,TGTGCCAGCAGTGTCAAGGGAGGGAGCTCCTACGAGCAGTACTTC,CASSVKGGSSYEQYF
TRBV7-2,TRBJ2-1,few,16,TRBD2,TGTGCCAGCAGCTTAGAGACTAGCGGAGCCTACAATGAGCAGTTCTTC,CASSLETSGAYNEQFF
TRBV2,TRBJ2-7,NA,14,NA,TGTGCCAGCAGTGAATTCCGGCAGATCTACGAGCAGTACTTC,CASSEFRQIYEQYF
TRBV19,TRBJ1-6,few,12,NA,TGTGCCAGTAGTAAAGGGGGTTCACCCCTCCACTTT,CASSKGGSPLHF
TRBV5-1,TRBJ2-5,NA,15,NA,TGCGCCAGCAGCTTGCGGACACCGGTTCGAGAGACCCAGTACTTC,CASSLRTPVRETQYF
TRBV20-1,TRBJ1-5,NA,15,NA,TGCAGTGCTAGAGACCCGGGGGTGAGCAATCAGCCCCAGCATTTT,CSARDPGVSNQPQHF